These 25 T cell receptor beta chains share one sample of origin, sequenced in a study of somatic mutations in T cells in chronic GVHD. Sequencing was performed with immunoSEQ multiplex PCR; in TCRdb, only in-frame clones are kept and a portion is missing. Of about 13,000 clones listed, about 80% are singletons. Specimen: Vbeta20-negative CD4+ T cells from blood. These receptors came from a male patient between 45 and 60 years old with chronic graft-versus-host disease. Some T cells may be the graft donor's.

The chain recombines TRBV7-3 with TRBJ2-3; TRBD1 is a possible D gene (6 bases). Deletions cut 5 bases from V and 2 bases from J, with 14 bases between. The germline V gene has CDR1 SGHTA and CDR2 FQGTGA. This CDR3 region has 15 residues. This CDR3 is CASSQTGQNTDTQYF. CDR3 nucleotides: TGTGCCAGCAGCCAAACAGGGCAGAACACAGATACGCAGTATTTT.

The V gene is TRBV7-2, the J gene TRBJ1-2, with a tentative D call TRBD1 (6 bases). Per germline, CDR1 SGHTA and CDR2 FQGNSA. V was cut by 5 bases and J by 4 bases, with 11 bases left in between. The length of the CDR3 is 13 residues. The CDR3 DNA reads TGTGCCAGCAGCCTGCCACAGGGCTATGGCTACACCTTC. Residues: CASSLPQGYGYTF.

J is TRBJ1-1 and V is TRBV19, with a tentative D call TRBD1 (6 bases). With 8 bases removed from V and 0 bases from J, the gap between germline ends came to 10 bases. The germline CDR1 and CDR2 sequences are LNHDA and SQIVND (reference sequence). CDR3 length equals 13 residues. The CDR3 DNA is TGTGCCAGTCAGAACAGGGTGAACACTGAAGCTTTCTTT. Its translation: CASQNRVNTEAFF.

The V gene is TRBV5-4, the J gene TRBJ2-2; 15 positions agree with TRBD2. With 5 bases clipped from V and 2 bases from J, the junction kept 4 bases outside the gene matches. The CDR3 runs 17 residues. Looked up from germline, CDR1 is SGHNT and CDR2 is YYREEE (reference sequence). The CDR3 protein is CASRAGLAGGNTGELFF. The CDR3, as DNA: TGTGCCAGCAGGGCGGGACTAGCGGGGGGTAACACCGGGGAGCTGTTTTTT.

The V call is TRBV19, the J call TRBJ1-1; 8 bases are shared with TRBD1. Germline values: CDR1 LNHDA, CDR2 SQIVND (reference sequence). The CDR3 contains 15 residues. With 8 bases clipped from V and 3 bases from J, the junction kept 11 bases outside the gene matches. The CDR3 protein is CASGVRTGYYTEAFF. Here the CDR3 DNA reads TGTGCCAGTGGCGTCAGGACAGGGTATTACACTGAAGCTTTCTTT. Full variable domain (missing parts from reference TRBV19 and TRBJ1-1): DGGITQSPKYLFRKEGQNVTLSCEQNLNHDAMYWYRQDPGQGLRLIYYSQIVNDFQKGDIAEGYSVSREKKESFPLTVTSAQKNPTAFYLCASGVRTGYYTEAFFGQGTRLTVV.

The chain carries TRBV7-2 and TRBJ2-7; 9 positions agree with TRBD1. The CDR3 sequence is 14 residues long. Germline CDR1 reads SGHTA; CDR2 reads FQGNSA. J gave up 6 bases and V 4 bases, and 7 bases lay outside the gene matches. This CDR3 is CASSSGQGNVEQYF. CDR3 in DNA: TGTGCCAGCAGCTCCGGACAGGGGAACGTCGAGCAGTACTTC.

In its sample, this clone was seen a few times. V and J are TRBV5-5 and TRBJ2-1; D is unclear. Looked up from germline, CDR1 is SGHKS and CDR2 is YYEKEE (reference sequence). V dropped 3 bases and J dropped 2 bases, with 9 bases sitting between them. CDR3 length: 14 residues. Written as DNA, the CDR3 is TGTGCCAGCAGCTACGGTGTCCCCTACAATGAGCAGTTCTTC. It translates to CASSYGVPYNEQFF. Looking up the rest from reference TRBV5-5 and TRBJ2-1 gives the full variable domain: DAGVTQSPTHLIKTRGQQVTLRCSPISGHKSVSWYQQVLGQGPQFIFQYYEKEERGRGNFPDRFSARQFPNYSSELNVNALLLGDSALYLCASSYGVPYNEQFFGPGTRLTVL.

The chain is built from TRBV6-5 and TRBJ1-2, with TRBD1 as a possible D gene (6 bases). Germline V lookup: CDR1 MNHEY, CDR2 SVGAGI. Deletions cut 6 bases from V and 4 bases from J, with 12 bases between. This CDR3 region has 13 residues. DNA for the CDR3: TGTGCCAGCAGGGAACAGGGTACCTATGGCTACACCTTC. It specifies CASREQGTYGYTF.

J is TRBJ2-3 and V is TRBV11-1; no clear D gene. Trimming cost V 3 bases and J 4 bases, with 11 bases left between them. The CDR3 loop spans 14 amino acids. Germline CDR1 is SGHAT and CDR2 is FQDESV (reference sequence). Written as DNA, the CDR3 is TGTGCCAGCAGCTTCCACTCCCCACCAGATACGCAGTATTTT. Its translation: CASSFHSPPDTQYF.

J is TRBJ2-5 and V is TRBV12-5; 9 bases fit TRBD2. Germline trimming cut 0 bases from V and 2 bases from J; bases unmatched to any gene: 1. CDR3 size: 15 residues. Germline lookup yields CDR1 LGHNT and CDR2 FRNRAP. DNA of the CDR3: TGTGCTAGTGGTTTGGTGGCGGGAGGGCAAGAGACCCAGTACTTC. It encodes CASGLVAGGQETQYF.

The rearrangement joins TRBV5-4 to TRBJ2-2, with 14 bases identical to TRBD2. J was trimmed by 4 bases and V by 4 bases; bases with no gene match: 6. The CDR3 is made up of 17 amino acids. CDR1 and CDR2 (germline): SGHNT, YYREEE (reference sequence). CDR3 in DNA: TGTGCCAGCAGCCGATTCGGGACTAGCGGGGGCACCGGGGAGCTGTTTTTT. Protein product: CASSRFGTSGGTGELFF.

The rearrangement links TRBV14 to TRBJ2-5; weak D call: TRBD2 (6 bases). Germline loops: CDR1 SGHDN, CDR2 FVKESK. V lost 2 bases and J lost 5, with 12 bases in between. The length of the CDR3 is 14 residues. DNA for the CDR3: TGTGCCAGCAGCCAAAGGAGGGTAGGGGAGACCCAGTACTTC. Translated: CASSQRRVGETQYF.

The rearrangement uses TRBV27 and TRBJ2-7, with TRBD1 as a possible D gene (7 bases). The V end lost 8 bases, the J end lost 4 bases, and 15 bases lay between the germline ends. The CDR3 is 13 residues long. CDR1 and CDR2 (germline): MNHEY, SMNVEV (reference sequence). The CDR3 loop reads CASGRTGLYEQYF. The CDR3 nucleotides are TGTGCCAGCGGTAGGACAGGACTATACGAGCAGTACTTC.

The chain has TRBV4-3 and TRBJ2-1; 10 nucleotides line up with TRBD1. Germline CDR1 reads LGHNA; CDR2 reads YSLEER. The ends lost 4 bases at V and 7 bases at J; junction bases unmatched: 10. This CDR3 spans 16 amino acids. CDR3: CASSLLGTGVENEQFF. CDR3 coding DNA: TGCGCCAGCAGCCTCCTCGGGACAGGGGTGGAAAATGAGCAGTTCTTC.

The V call is TRBV2, the J call TRBJ1-5; possible D gene TRBD1, 5 bases. Trimming shortened V by 0 bases and J by 2 bases, and 5 bases separated the two germline ends. Looked up from germline, CDR1 is SNHLY and CDR2 is FYNNEI. This CDR3 spans 14 amino acids. CDR3 in amino acids: CASSEAGGNQPQHF. The CDR3 DNA sequence: TGTGCCAGCAGTGAAGCAGGGGGCAATCAGCCCCAGCATTTT. The variable domain in full, with the rest retrieved from reference TRBV2 and TRBJ1-5, is EPEVTQTPSHQVTQMGQEVILRCVPISNHLYFYWYRQILGQKVEFLVSFYNNEISEKSEIFDDQFSVERPDGSNFTLKIRSTKLEDSAMYFCASSEAGGNQPQHFGDGTRLSIL.

The rearrangement uses TRBV7-2 and TRBJ2-7, with D possibly TRBD2 on 6 matching bases. From germline, CDR1 is SGHTA and CDR2 FQGNSA. V was clipped by 1 base and J by 3 bases, with 10 bases between them. The CDR3 covers 14 residues. The DNA for the CDR3 is TGTGCCAGCAGCTTAGACCGGGGGAGCTACGAGCAGTACTTC. Its translation is CASSLDRGSYEQYF.

The chain uses TRBV10-1 and TRBJ2-1; 9 nucleotides line up with TRBD2. J lost 6 bases, V lost 3 bases, and 6 bases had no gene match. This CDR3 is 15 amino acids long. Germline-derived CDR1 and CDR2 are WNHNN and SYGVQD (reference sequence). CDR3: CASSERAGGPNEQFF. DNA of the CDR3: TGCGCCAGCAGTGAAAGGGCGGGGGGGCCCAATGAGCAGTTCTTC.

J is TRBJ2-1 and V is TRBV5-5; D may be TRBD2 (6 bases). The CDR3 sequence is 15 residues long. Trimming shortened V by 4 bases and J by 0 bases, and 11 bases separated the two germline ends. Germline V gene data show CDR1 as SGHKS and CDR2 as YYEKEE (reference sequence). DNA of the CDR3: TGTGCCAGCAGCGCAGCCGGGAGCTCCTACAATGAGCAGTTCTTC. Protein: CASSAAGSSYNEQFF.

This chain joins TRBV4-1 and TRBJ2-7; 7 nucleotides agree with TRBD2. The CDR3 length is 16 residues. Germline V CDR1 and CDR2: MGHRA, YSYEKL. V was clipped by 1 base and J by 3 bases; unmatched bases: 9. The DNA of the CDR3 is TGCGCCAGCAGCCAAGGGCTAGCGGAACATTACTACGAGCAGTACTTC. It encodes CASSQGLAEHYYEQYF.

This clone appeared a few times. The chain combines TRBV6-5 with TRBJ2-7; 7 bases align to TRBD1. The CDR3 runs 15 residues. The ends lost 0 bases at V and 1 base at J; junction bases unmatched: 3. Germline V gene data show CDR1 as MNHEY and CDR2 as SVGAGI. The CDR3 sequence is CASSYSAGGSYEQYF. The CDR3 coding sequence is TGTGCCAGCAGTTACTCGGCAGGGGGATCCTACGAGCAGTACTTC.

The rearrangement uses TRBV7-2 and TRBJ2-7; no definite D call. The CDR3 contains 14 residues. Germline V gene data show CDR1 as SGHTA and CDR2 as FQGNSA. V lost 5 bases and J lost 0, with 11 bases in between. CDR3 in DNA: TGTGCCAGCAGCCCTACTGCCGGCTCCTACGAGCAGTACTTC. Protein product: CASSPTAGSYEQYF.

The rearrangement uses TRBV11-3 and TRBJ1-1, with TRBD1 matching over 7 bases. The CDR3 contains 15 residues. V shed 5 bases, J shed 2 bases, and the junction held 8 bases outside the gene matches. Germline CDR1 SGHNT, CDR2 YENEEA. The CDR3 coding sequence is TGTGCCAGCAGCCTCCAGACAGGGAGTAACACTGAAGCTTTCTTT. Protein: CASSLQTGSNTEAFF.

The chain combines TRBV29-1 with TRBJ1-1, with TRBD1 identical over 11 bases. V was pared by 3 bases and J by 7 bases, with 7 bases of the junction left unmatched. Germline CDR1 and CDR2: SQVTM and ANQGSEA. The CDR3 loop spans 14 amino acids. The CDR3: CSVDRGQGAGEAFF. The CDR3 coding sequence is TGCAGCGTTGATCGAGGACAGGGGGCCGGTGAAGCTTTCTTT.

The chain recombines TRBV5-4 with TRBJ2-1; TRBD1 might be the D (5 bases). Germline V gene data show CDR1 as SGHNT and CDR2 as YYREEE (reference sequence). This CDR3 is 17 amino acids long. The V gene lost 2 bases and the J gene lost 0 bases, with 15 bases spanning the gap. The CDR3 coding sequence is TGTGCCAGCAGCTTCGTAGGGGTGGGAAGCTCCTACAATGAGCAGTTCTTC. Residues: CASSFVGVGSSYNEQFF.

This sequence joins TRBV2 and TRBJ1-1; D perhaps matches TRBD1 (6 bases). With 7 bases removed from V and 8 bases from J, the gap between germline ends came to 14 bases. The CDR3 runs 12 residues. The V gene's germline CDR1 is SNHLY and CDR2 FYNNEI. This CDR3 reads CASNRGTQEAFF. The CDR3 bases are TGTGCCAGCAACCGAGGGACACAAGAAGCTTTCTTT.